These 20 T cell receptor beta chains originate from one sample sequenced in a study of OX40 agonist ivuxolimab in advanced cancers. TCRdb keeps only in-frame clones here, not all; method: immunoSEQ multiplex PCR. This table holds about 88,000 clones, 75% to 90% found once. The material sequenced was CD4+ or CD8+ T cells sorted from blood, taken in a trial of the OX40 agonist ivuxolimab. These receptors were collected from an adult with an advanced solid tumor such as melanoma, head and neck, liver or kidney cancer.

The chain links TRBV5-1 to TRBJ2-3; TRBD2 agrees at 7 bases. The CDR3 length is 12 residues. Germline CDR1 and CDR2: SGHRS and YFSETQ. V trimming: 0 bases; J trimming: 14 bases; junction bases outside the gene matches: 6. The chain's CDR3 is CASSLVKTSLYF. The CDR3 DNA reads TGCGCCAGCAGCTTGGTGAAGACTAGCTTGTATTTT.

V and J are TRBV7-6 and TRBJ2-3, with TRBD1 identical over 8 bases. V was clipped by 3 bases and J by 2 bases; unmatched bases: 4. CDR1 SGHVS and CDR2 FNYEAQ come from the germline V gene. This CDR3 spans 15 amino acids. The CDR3 region has the DNA TGTGCCAGCAGCTTTCGGACAGGGACCACAGATACGCAGTATTTT. Translation: CASSFRTGTTDTQYF.

V gene TRBV5-6 combines with J gene TRBJ1-4; the D is unclear. The germline V gene encodes CDR1 SGHDT and CDR2 YYEEEE. This CDR3 is built from 13 residues. V lost 4 bases to trimming and J lost 4 bases, with 8 bases between them. The CDR3: CASSRGFNEKLFF. DNA for the CDR3: TGTGCCAGCAGCCGGGGTTTTAATGAAAAACTGTTTTTT.

This chain joins TRBV11-2 and TRBJ1-3, with 7 bases matching TRBD1. V trimming: 3 bases; J trimming: 2 bases; junction bases outside the gene matches: 4. Looked up from germline, CDR1 is SGHAT and CDR2 is FQNNGV. This CDR3 is built from 15 residues. The CDR3 DNA reads TGTGCCAGCAGCTTCCTACAGGGGACTGGAAACACCATATATTTT. This codes for CASSFLQGTGNTIYF.

This chain connects TRBV6-6 to TRBJ1-4; 9 nucleotides agree with TRBD1. CDR3 size: 14 residues. Germline V lookup: CDR1 MNHNY, CDR2 SVGAGI (reference sequence). J lost 8 bases, V lost 6 bases, and 7 bases had no gene match. The CDR3 DNA reads as TGTGCCAGCAGAAAGGGACAGGGAAGGGAAAAACTGTTTTTT. Protein sequence: CASRKGQGREKLFF.

The rearrangement uses TRBV7-2 and TRBJ2-3; the match to TRBD1 covers 9 bases. This CDR3 is built from 14 residues. V gave up 6 bases and J gave up 3 bases; unmatched junction bases: 4. The germline V gene has CDR1 SGHTA and CDR2 FQGNSA. The CDR3 spells CASSYRGPTDTQYF. In nucleotides, the CDR3 is TGTGCCAGCAGTTACAGGGGGCCTACAGATACGCAGTATTTT.

The chain carries TRBV2 and TRBJ2-1; the match to TRBD2 covers 10 bases. The V gene's germline CDR1 is SNHLY and CDR2 FYNNEI. Trimming removed 9 bases from V and 15 bases from J; junction bases left unmatched: 11. The CDR3 is 12 residues long. The CDR3: CASSPSGSPLFF. CDR3 in DNA: TGTGCCAGTAGCCCTAGCGGGAGTCCCTTGTTCTTC.

The rearrangement links TRBV5-1 to TRBJ1-1; no clear D. Germline V gene data show CDR1 as SGHRS and CDR2 as YFSETQ. This CDR3 contains 13 residues. V dropped 2 bases and J dropped 2 bases, with 7 bases sitting between them. CDR3 protein: CASSFPPNTEAFF. In nucleotides, the CDR3 is TGCGCCAGCAGCTTTCCACCCAACACTGAAGCTTTCTTT.

The J gene is TRBJ1-2, the V gene TRBV6-6; a weak D match, TRBD1 (6 bases). Trimming took 6 bases from V and 8 from J, leaving 13 bases between them. CDR3 length equals 12 residues. Germline V gene lookup returns CDR1 MNHNY and CDR2 SVGAGI (reference sequence). The CDR3 loop is CASSPGAGGYTF. The CDR3 DNA reads as TGTGCCAGCAGCCCAGGGGCAGGGGGCTACACCTTC.

The V call is TRBV9, the J call TRBJ2-1; D gene ambiguous. The CDR3 is made up of 13 amino acids. V dropped 0 bases and J dropped 9 bases, with 10 bases sitting between them. Per the germline V gene, CDR1 is SGDLS and CDR2 is YYNGEE. The DNA for the CDR3 is TGTGCCAGCAGCGTAGGGGCGCACGGTGAGCAGTTCTTC. Protein product: CASSVGAHGEQFF.

This clone has only one observation. The CDR3 DNA follows: TGTGCCAGCAGCTTGGCCCACGCAAATTCACCCCTCCACTTT. As protein: CASSLAHANSPLHF. This chain connects TRBV5-4 to TRBJ1-6; D remains ambiguous. From germline, CDR1 is SGHNT and CDR2 YYREEE (reference sequence). V was trimmed by 0 bases and J by 7 bases, leaving 8 bases between them. The CDR3 length is 14 residues.

The chain combines TRBV28 with TRBJ2-1; 10 bases are a match to TRBD1. CDR1 MDHEN and CDR2 SYDVKM come from the germline V gene. J gave up 6 bases and V 2 bases, and 10 bases lay outside the gene matches. The CDR3 runs to 17 residues. The CDR3 nucleotides read TGTGCCAGCAGTTTAAGGGGTTGGGACAGGGGTCCCAATGAGCAGTTCTTC. Its translation is CASSLRGWDRGPNEQFF.

The chain has TRBV5-1 and TRBJ2-3; weak D call: TRBD1 (5 bases). Germline CDR1 reads SGHRS; CDR2 reads YFSETQ. CDR3 length: 14 amino acids. The V end was cut by 3 bases, the J end by 6 bases, with 14 bases between. The CDR3 nucleotides are TGCGCCAGCAGCTCGGTGACAGCCGCGGATACGCAGTATTTT. This encodes CASSSVTAADTQYF.

This rearrangement joins TRBV7-9 to TRBJ1-2, with a weak D call TRBD1 (5 bases). The CDR3 has 13 amino acids. Trimming cost V 5 bases and J 7 bases, with 14 bases left between them. Germline V gene data show CDR1 as SEHNR and CDR2 as FQNEAQ (reference sequence). CDR3 in amino acids: CASSRLGRAGYTF. CDR3 sequence (DNA): TGTGCCAGCAGCCGTTTGGGGCGGGCTGGCTACACCTTC.

Only one count was recorded for this clone. The rearrangement uses TRBV11-3 and TRBJ2-1; weak D call: TRBD2 (6 bases). CDR3 length: 14 amino acids. Germline V gives CDR1 SGHNT, CDR2 YENEEA. Trimming removed 3 bases from V and 3 bases from J, with 9 bases in between. This chain's CDR3 is CASSFTGDYNEQFF. The CDR3 DNA sequence: TGTGCCAGCAGCTTCACGGGGGACTACAATGAGCAGTTCTTC.

The chain is built from TRBV14 and TRBJ2-7; unclear D gene. V was trimmed by 0 bases and J by 3 bases, leaving 9 bases between them. This CDR3 has 14 residues. Germline-derived CDR1 and CDR2 are SGHDN and FVKESK. DNA for the CDR3: TGTGCCAGCAGCCAAGATCATTACAACTACGAGCAGTACTTC. Amino acids: CASSQDHYNYEQYF. Combining the CDR3 with reference TRBV14 and TRBJ2-7 gives the whole variable domain EAGVTQFPSHSVIEKGQTVTLRCDPISGHDNLYWYRRVMGKEIKFLLHFVKESKQDESGMPNNRFLAERTGGTYSTLKVQPAELEDSGVYFCASSQDHYNYEQYFGPGTRLTVT.

The sample holds a few counts of this clone. The chain couples TRBV10-3 to TRBJ1-1, with D maybe TRBD1 (6 bases). The germline gives CDR1 ENHRY, CDR2 SYGVKD. CDR3 length: 12 amino acids. V lost 3 bases to trimming and J lost 6 bases, with 8 bases between them. DNA for the CDR3: TGTGCCATCAGTGACCACAGGGCTGAAGCTTTCTTT. As protein: CAISDHRAEAFF.

The rearrangement joins TRBV19 to TRBJ2-7, with TRBD1 matching over 7 bases. The germline V gene has CDR1 LNHDA and CDR2 SQIVND (reference sequence). With 3 bases clipped from V and 4 bases from J, the junction kept 12 bases outside the gene matches. The CDR3 is 16 amino acids. CDR3 sequence reads: CASSISSGRGCYEQYV. CDR3 in DNA: TGTGCCAGTAGTATTAGTTCCGGCAGGGGGTGTTACGAGCAGTACGTC.

The rearrangement joins TRBV4-3 to TRBJ2-2, with a possible D match to TRBD2 (5 bases). In germline, CDR1 is LGHNA, CDR2 YSLEER. CDR3 length equals 17 residues. V lost 4 bases and J lost 4, with 19 bases in between. CDR3 amino acids: CASSPKGSVAATGELFF. The CDR3 region has the DNA TGCGCCAGCAGCCCCAAAGGTAGCGTGGCGGCCACCGGGGAGCTGTTTTTT.

The chain combines TRBV4-3 with TRBJ2-7; tentatively, D is TRBD1 or TRBD2 (5 bases each). V lost 5 bases and J 1 base, leaving 12 bases between the germline ends. The CDR3 length is 14 residues. Germline V gives CDR1 LGHNA, CDR2 YSLEER. In DNA, the CDR3 is TGCGCCAGCAGCAGGGGAGCAGGATCCTACGAGCAGTACTTC. It encodes CASSRGAGSYEQYF.